A single sample gave rise to the 28 T cell receptor beta chains below, sequenced in a study of cytotoxic CD8 clonotypes in ibrutinib-treated CLL. Repertoires were generated with immunoSEQ multiplex PCR, while TCRdb's copy carries only in-frame clones and drops some. This sample has some 100,000 clones, with about 58% found just once. The sequenced sample was PBMCs, obtained after 24 months of ibrutinib treatment. The receptors were sampled from a human donor with chronic lymphocytic leukemia.

The V gene is TRBV30, the J gene TRBJ2-1; TRBD2 aligns across 8 bases. The CDR3 contains 12 residues. The V segment lost 3 bases and the J segment 12 bases; nucleotides outside the gene matches: 7. Germline V lookup: CDR1 GTSNPN, CDR2 SVGIG (reference sequence). The CDR3, as DNA: TGTGCCTGGAGCATCGGGAGGGAAGGGCAGTTCTTC. Translation gives CAWSIGREGQFF.

This clone occurred a few times. The genes are TRBV6-1 and TRBJ1-5; 7 nucleotides agree with TRBD1. Germline loops: CDR1 MNHNS, CDR2 SASEGT. V was clipped by 2 bases and J by 7 bases; unmatched bases: 8. The CDR3 loop spans 15 amino acids. The CDR3 loop is CASSESWGGGQPQHF. CDR3 in DNA: TGTGCCAGCAGTGAATCGTGGGGAGGGGGCCAGCCCCAGCATTTT.

The J gene is TRBJ2-7, the V gene TRBV9; 11 bases map to TRBD1. The CDR3 is 14 amino acids. V trimming: 7 bases; J trimming: 0 bases; junction bases outside the gene matches: 3. Looked up from germline, CDR1 is SGDLS and CDR2 is YYNGEE. In DNA, the CDR3 is TGTGCCAGCGGACAGGGGGCGAGCTCCTACGAGCAGTACTTC. It is translated as CASGQGASSYEQYF.

This chain uses TRBV13 with TRBJ2-2; D ambiguous. The CDR3 is 15 amino acids. Per germline, CDR1 PRHDT and CDR2 FYEKMQ (reference sequence). V was shortened by 1 base and J by 1 base, with 7 bases between the two germline ends. The CDR3 region is CASSLVGGNTGELFF. The CDR3 bases are TGTGCCAGCAGCTTAGTGGGCGGGAACACCGGGGAGCTGTTTTTT.

The chain couples TRBV28 to TRBJ1-6; TRBD1 might be the D (5 bases). Germline V gene lookup returns CDR1 MDHEN and CDR2 SYDVKM. The CDR3 contains 13 residues. V was pared by 1 base and J by 15 bases, with 13 bases between. CDR3 sequence reads: CASSLLKGENLHF. CDR3 coding DNA: TGTGCCAGCAGTTTATTGAAAGGGGAGAACCTCCACTTT. The whole variable domain, remainder taken from reference TRBV28 and TRBJ1-6, is DVKVTQSSRYLVKRTGEKVFLECVQDMDHENMFWYRQDPGLGLRLIYFSYDVKMKEKGDIPEGYSVSREKKERFSLILESASTNQTSMYLCASSLLKGENLHFGNGTRLTVT.

In this sample, this clone turned up many times. The chain recombines TRBV6-5 with TRBJ1-2; D is possibly TRBD1 (5 bases). The CDR3 is made up of 14 amino acids. Trimming cost V 4 bases and J 4 bases, with 13 bases left between them. Germline V lookup: CDR1 MNHEY, CDR2 SVGAGI. The CDR3 nucleotides read TGTGCCAGCAGTTCGGGGGATACCGTCTATGGCTACACCTTC. Translated, it gives CASSSGDTVYGYTF.

This sequence joins TRBV2 and TRBJ2-7; a weak D match, TRBD1 (5 bases). V was shortened by 7 bases and J by 3 bases, with 10 bases between the two germline ends. Germline V gene data show CDR1 as SNHLY and CDR2 as FYNNEI. CDR3 length: 12 residues. The CDR3 sequence is CASKGQGYEQYF. DNA for the CDR3: TGTGCCAGCAAAGGGCAGGGCTACGAGCAGTACTTC.

The chain recombines TRBV5-1 with TRBJ2-2; D is perhaps TRBD1 or TRBD2 (6 bases each). The germline V gene has CDR1 SGHRS and CDR2 YFSETQ. The CDR3 loop spans 14 amino acids. V lost 2 bases and J 4 bases, leaving 9 bases between the germline ends. CDR3 residues: CASSFSGATGELFF. In DNA, the CDR3 is TGCGCCAGCAGCTTTTCGGGGGCCACCGGGGAGCTGTTTTTT.

The V gene is TRBV5-1, the J gene TRBJ2-3; D possibly corresponds to TRBD2 (6 bases). The CDR3 runs 17 residues. V was trimmed by 0 bases and J by 1 base, leaving 15 bases between them. The germline V gene encodes CDR1 SGHRS and CDR2 YFSETQ. The CDR3 bases are TGCGCCAGCAGCTTGGCCCAAGGAGGGGCGGGCACAGATACGCAGTATTTT. This encodes CASSLAQGGAGTDTQYF.

In its sample, this clone was seen a few times. J is TRBJ1-2 and V is TRBV5-1; D uncertain. V dropped 0 bases and J dropped 1 base, with 10 bases sitting between them. Germline assignment: CDR1 SGHRS and CDR2 YFSETQ. This CDR3 spans 15 amino acids. CDR3 protein: CASSLAAGFNYGYTF. The CDR3 DNA reads as TGCGCCAGCAGCTTGGCGGCAGGATTTAACTATGGCTACACCTTC. Full variable domain (outside the CDR3, taken from reference TRBV5-1 and TRBJ1-2): KAGVTQTPRYLIKTRGQQVTLSCSPISGHRSVSWYQQTPGQGLQFLFEYFSETQRNKGNFPGRFSGRQFSNSRSEMNVSTLELGDSALYLCASSLAAGFNYGYTFGSGTRLTVV.

The chain employs TRBV29-1 and TRBJ2-5; D not certain. The length of the CDR3 is 16 residues. The V gene lost 5 bases and the J gene lost 1 base, with 20 bases spanning the gap. Per the germline V gene, CDR1 is SQVTM and CDR2 is ANQGSEA. This chain's CDR3 is CSVRALRRQLQETQYF. CDR3 nucleotides: TGCAGCGTTCGGGCCCTTCGGCGGCAGCTCCAAGAGACCCAGTACTTC. Supplemented by reference TRBV29-1 and TRBJ2-5, the full variable domain reads SAVISQKPSRDICQRGTSLTIQCQVDSQVTMMFWYRQQPGQSLTLIATANQGSEATYESGFVIDKFPISRPNLTFSTLTVSNMSPEDSSIYLCSVRALRRQLQETQYFGPGTRLLVL.

The chain joins TRBV30 to TRBJ1-5, with D perhaps matching TRBD1 (6 bases). CDR1 is GTSNPN and CDR2 is SVGIG in the germline V gene (reference sequence). The CDR3 sequence is 15 residues long. Deletions cut 0 bases from V and 6 bases from J, with 15 bases between. This CDR3 reads CAWSVGGALPQPQHF. Here the CDR3 DNA reads TGTGCCTGGAGTGTGGGGGGGGCGCTTCCTCAGCCCCAGCATTTT.

About this clone itself: A read error is possible here, since a much larger clone lies one base away. V and J are TRBV28 and TRBJ2-3; D unclear. The CDR3 is made up of 11 amino acids. Germline assignment: CDR1 MDHEN and CDR2 SYDVKM. Between the trimmed V and J ends, which lost 4 bases and 2 bases, there was a span of 1 base. The CDR3 is CASSSTDTQYF. DNA of the CDR3: TGTGCCAGCAGTTCCACAGATACGCAGTATTTT.

This clone has only a few counts. V and J are TRBV5-4 and TRBJ2-7, with 8 bases that match TRBD1. Unmatched junction bases numbered 9, after V lost 3 bases and J lost 4 bases. The germline gives CDR1 SGHNT, CDR2 YYREEE (reference sequence). This CDR3 region has 15 residues. CDR3 amino acids: CASSSMDRVLYEQYF. CDR3 nucleotide sequence: TGTGCCAGCAGCTCTATGGACAGGGTCCTGTACGAGCAGTACTTC.

The chain recombines TRBV18 with TRBJ1-2, with a weak D call TRBD1 (5 bases). The CDR3 runs 14 residues. Germline V lookup: CDR1 KGHSH, CDR2 LQKENI. Trimming pared 0 bases from V and 4 bases from J, leaving 9 bases between. CDR3 loop: CASSPPEGLYGYTF. The CDR3 coding sequence is TGTGCCAGCTCACCACCGGAGGGGCTCTATGGCTACACCTTC.

This chain connects TRBV19 to TRBJ1-1; D may be TRBD1 (6 bases). Germline lookup yields CDR1 LNHDA and CDR2 SQIVND (reference sequence). Trimming took 3 bases from V and 3 from J, leaving 14 bases between them. This CDR3 is 15 amino acids long. In DNA, the CDR3 is TGTGCCAGTAGTATCATGGGGGCGCTGGACACTGAAGCTTTCTTT. This sequence encodes CASSIMGALDTEAFF.

This clone was picked up many times. The chain combines TRBV15 with TRBJ1-5; D is ambiguous. The length of the CDR3 is 13 residues. Germline V gives CDR1 LNHNV, CDR2 YYDKDF (reference sequence). Deletions cut 1 base from V and 5 bases from J, with 6 bases between. Here the CDR3 reads CATSRGSDQPQHF. The CDR3 nucleotides read TGTGCCACCAGCAGAGGGAGCGATCAGCCCCAGCATTTT. Filled out from reference TRBV15 and TRBJ1-5, the complete variable domain reads DAMVIQNPRYQVTQFGKPVTLSCSQTLNHNVMYWYQQKSSQAPKLLFHYYDKDFNNEADTPDNFQSRRPNTSFCFLDIRSPGLGDTAMYLCATSRGSDQPQHFGDGTRLSIL.

The J gene is TRBJ1-1, the V gene TRBV30, with D perhaps matching TRBD1 (6 bases). There are 14 residues in the CDR3. The germline gives CDR1 GTSNPN, CDR2 SVGIG (reference sequence). Between the trimmed V and J ends, which lost 1 base and 1 base, there was a span of 10 bases. The DNA for the CDR3 is TGTGCCTGGAGTGCCAGGGGTGGGAACACTGAAGCTTTCTTT. It is translated as CAWSARGGNTEAFF.

V is TRBV6-1 and J is TRBJ1-1, with a tentative D call TRBD1 (6 bases). CDR1 is MNHNS and CDR2 is SASEGT in the germline V gene. This CDR3 spans 13 amino acids. V was cut by 6 bases and J by 0 bases, with 8 bases left in between. The CDR3 is CASRRDMNTEAFF. In DNA, the CDR3 is TGTGCCAGCAGGAGGGACATGAACACTGAAGCTTTCTTT.

This clone came up a few times. V and J are TRBV5-4 and TRBJ2-1; 11 bases are shared with TRBD1. This CDR3 is 15 amino acids long. The ends lost 5 bases at V and 5 bases at J; junction bases unmatched: 6. CDR1 and CDR2 (germline): SGHNT, YYREEE (reference sequence). CDR3 loop: CASRYRDRGNNEQFF. CDR3 in DNA: TGTGCCAGCAGATATCGGGACAGGGGGAACAATGAGCAGTTCTTC.

The CDR3 bases are TGTGCCAGCAGGTCAGGGGGGCCGCCTAGCACAGATACGCAGTATTTT. Amino acid sequence: CASRSGGPPSTDTQYF. The gene calls are TRBV28 and TRBJ2-3; D possibly corresponds to TRBD1 (7 bases). The CDR3 is 16 amino acids. CDR1 MDHEN and CDR2 SYDVKM come from the germline V gene. Trimming shortened V by 6 bases and J by 0 bases, and 16 bases separated the two germline ends.

This clone turned up a few times. The gene calls are TRBV7-6 and TRBJ2-6, with D unclear. This CDR3 comprises 14 residues. Looked up from germline, CDR1 is SGHVS and CDR2 is FNYEAQ. The V gene lost 4 bases and the J gene lost 1 base, with 5 bases spanning the gap. The CDR3 region has the DNA TGTGCCAGCAGCTCCGGGTCTGGGGCCAACGTCCTGACTTTC. Translation gives CASSSGSGANVLTF.

CDR3 sequence: CASSLLAGLSGELFF. Here the CDR3 DNA reads TGTGCCAGCAGCTTACTAGCGGGTTTGTCCGGGGAGCTGTTTTTT. The chain employs TRBV7-9 and TRBJ2-2, with 8 nucleotides matching TRBD2. The CDR3 is 15 amino acids. Trimming cost V 2 bases and J 6 bases; bases outside gene matches: 5. Germline V CDR1 and CDR2: SEHNR, FQNEAQ (reference sequence).

This chain uses TRBV30 with TRBJ1-4; perhaps TRBD1 as D (5 bases). The germline V gene has CDR1 GTSNPN and CDR2 SVGIG (reference sequence). Trimming pared 0 bases from V and 8 bases from J, leaving 13 bases between. CDR3 length: 14 amino acids. The CDR3 bases are TGTGCCTGGAGTGTGGGGGTTGGGGGAGAAAAACTGTTTTTT. Protein product: CAWSVGVGGEKLFF.

The sample holds one count of this clone. The CDR3 coding sequence is TGTGCCAGCAGGGGAGCGGGGAGCGAAGAGCAGTACTTC. It specifies CASRGAGSEEQYF. The chain is built from TRBV2 and TRBJ2-7; 7 bases align to TRBD2. The CDR3 sequence is 13 residues long. The V gene end was trimmed by 6 bases and the J gene end by 7 bases; junction bases not matched to a gene: 9. Per the germline V gene, CDR1 is SNHLY and CDR2 is FYNNEI.

This clone was seen just once. The chain is built from TRBV6-5 and TRBJ1-2; TRBD1 aligns across 10 bases. The germline gives CDR1 MNHEY, CDR2 SVGAGI. The CDR3 consists of 13 residues. J lost 8 bases, V lost 5 bases, and 5 bases had no gene match. The CDR3 sequence is CASSDRGRGGYTF. The CDR3 nucleotides are TGTGCCAGCAGTGACAGGGGGCGCGGCGGCTACACCTTC.

The chain has TRBV18 and TRBJ1-4; no clear D. The CDR3 is 13 residues long. The V gene's germline CDR1 is KGHSH and CDR2 LQKENI. V lost 6 bases and J 5 bases, leaving 10 bases between the germline ends. DNA for the CDR3: TGTGCCAGCTCGGGAATCGACAATGAAAAACTGTTTTTT. Translating it yields CASSGIDNEKLFF.

This clone was detected only a few times. The chain combines TRBV29-1 with TRBJ2-7; D not resolved. There are 13 residues in the CDR3. Between the trimmed V and J ends, which lost 6 bases and 6 bases, there was a span of 18 bases. The germline V gene has CDR1 SQVTM and CDR2 ANQGSEA. As DNA, the CDR3 is TGCAGCGTCGCAATCGTGACGCAGGCCGAGCAGTACTTC. Its protein is CSVAIVTQAEQYF.